In its sample, the clone carrying this T cell receptor (beta chain) was seen once. Its antigen is not identified. Germline CDR1 is MNHNS and CDR2 is SASEGT. V gave up 8 bases and J gave up 7 bases, with 15 bases separating them. This CDR3 is built from 13 residues. Sequenced by immunoSEQ multiplex PCR; TCRdb stores in-frame clones only, minus some. This repertoire shows fewer than 70,000 clones, around 90% found once; its top ten account for less than 3.5%. The data belong to a study of OX40 agonist ivuxolimab in advanced cancers. Overall study: Earlier treatment with anti-PD-1, anti-PD-L1 or anti-CTLA-4 was permitted, and over 35% had received some. The study's findings and limits: Which antigen the expanded peripheral T cells recognized is unknown.

The chain is built from TRBV6-1 and TRBJ2-1, with a tentative D call TRBD1 (6 bases). The sample consisted of CD4+ or CD8+ T cells sorted from blood, taken in a trial of the OX40 agonist ivuxolimab. The receptor was derived from an adult with an advanced solid tumor such as melanoma, head and neck, liver or kidney cancer. CDR3 in amino acids: CASHQTRGNEQFF. CDR3 sequence (DNA): TGTGCCAGCCACCAGACAAGGGGGAATGAGCAGTTCTTC.